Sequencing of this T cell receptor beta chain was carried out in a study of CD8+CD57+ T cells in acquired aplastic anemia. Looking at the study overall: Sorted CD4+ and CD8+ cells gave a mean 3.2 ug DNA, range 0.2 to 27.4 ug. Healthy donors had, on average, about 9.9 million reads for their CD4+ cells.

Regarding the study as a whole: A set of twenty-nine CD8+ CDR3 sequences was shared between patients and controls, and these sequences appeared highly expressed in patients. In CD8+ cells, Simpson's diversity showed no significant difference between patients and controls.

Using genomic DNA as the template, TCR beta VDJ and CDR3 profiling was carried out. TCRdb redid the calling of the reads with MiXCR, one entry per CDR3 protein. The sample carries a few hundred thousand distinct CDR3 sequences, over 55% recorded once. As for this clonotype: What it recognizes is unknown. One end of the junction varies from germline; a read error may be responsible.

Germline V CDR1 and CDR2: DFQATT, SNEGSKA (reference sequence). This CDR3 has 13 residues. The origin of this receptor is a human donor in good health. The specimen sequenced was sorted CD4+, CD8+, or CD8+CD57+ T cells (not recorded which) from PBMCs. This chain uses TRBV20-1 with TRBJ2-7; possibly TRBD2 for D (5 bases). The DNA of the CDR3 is TGCAGTGCTAGAGGGCTGGGGAGCTACGGGCAGTACTTC. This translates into CSARGLGSYGQYF.